This record concerns one T cell receptor (beta chain) sequence. Its antigen is still unknown. This sample stems from a study of monozygotic twins with inflammatory bowel disease. Study findings and constraints: Immunosuppressive treatments were not uniform, and this may have added variability to patient repertoires. The co-twins with IBD showed lower TCRbeta diversity (inverse Simpson) than their healthy siblings.

TCRdb reprocessed the 5' RACE reads and stores each CDR3 protein as one record, lacking DNA. Recorded here are 210,000 or so distinct CDR3 sequences; the top ten clones represent roughly 7.7%. The CDR3 sequence is 17 residues long. Looked up from germline, CDR1 is KGHSH and CDR2 is LQKENI. The V and J genes are TRBV18 and TRBJ2-1; the D call of TRBD2 rests on TCRdb alone, since no DNA is present to check it. The material sequenced was blood. This sequence was found in a human donor with ulcerative colitis or Crohn's disease, or a healthy co-twin of an affected twin (not recorded which). The CDR3 reads CASSPPPTSGVLNEQFF.